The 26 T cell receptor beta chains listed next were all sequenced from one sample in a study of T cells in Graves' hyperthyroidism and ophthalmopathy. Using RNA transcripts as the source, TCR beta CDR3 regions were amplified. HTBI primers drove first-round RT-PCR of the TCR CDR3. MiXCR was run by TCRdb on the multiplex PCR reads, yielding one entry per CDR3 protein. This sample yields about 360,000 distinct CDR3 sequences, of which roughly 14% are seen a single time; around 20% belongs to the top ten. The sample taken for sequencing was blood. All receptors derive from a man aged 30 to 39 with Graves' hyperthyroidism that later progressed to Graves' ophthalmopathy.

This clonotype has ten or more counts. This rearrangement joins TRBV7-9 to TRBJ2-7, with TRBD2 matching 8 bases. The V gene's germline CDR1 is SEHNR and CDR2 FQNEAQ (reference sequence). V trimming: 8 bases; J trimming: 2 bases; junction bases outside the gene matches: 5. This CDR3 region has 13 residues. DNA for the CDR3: TGTGCCAGCCTACGGGGGGGAACCTACGAGCAGTACTTC. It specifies CASLRGGTYEQYF.

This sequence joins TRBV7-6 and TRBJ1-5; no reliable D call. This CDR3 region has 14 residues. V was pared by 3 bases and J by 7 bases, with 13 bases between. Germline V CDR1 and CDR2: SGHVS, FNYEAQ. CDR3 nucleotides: TGTGCCAGCAGCTTTTTCAGGCCGGGCCAGCCCCAGCATTTT. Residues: CASSFFRPGQPQHF. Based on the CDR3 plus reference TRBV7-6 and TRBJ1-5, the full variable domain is GAGVSQSPRYKVTKRGQDVALRCDPISGHVSLYWYRQALGQGPEFLTYFNYEAQQDKSGLPNDRFSAERPEGSISTLTIQRTEQRDSAMYRCASSFFRPGQPQHFGDGTRLSIL.

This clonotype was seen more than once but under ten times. The CDR3 region is CATSSGLEGARNEQYF. CDR3 nucleotides: TGTGCCACCAGCAGTGGCCTTGAGGGGGCTAGAAACGAGCAGTACTTC. The V gene is TRBV15, the J gene TRBJ2-7; 7 bases are shared with TRBD1. This CDR3 has 16 residues. With V trimmed by 3 bases and J by 5 bases, 13 bases remained unmatched. From germline, CDR1 is LNHNV and CDR2 YYDKDF (reference sequence).

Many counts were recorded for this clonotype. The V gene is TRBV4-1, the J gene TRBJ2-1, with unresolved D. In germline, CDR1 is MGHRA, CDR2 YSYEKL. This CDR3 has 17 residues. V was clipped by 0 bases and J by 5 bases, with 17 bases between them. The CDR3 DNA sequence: TGCGCCAGCAGCCAAGAGGTCGGGCGTAGGTATGACAATGAGCAGTTCTTC. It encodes CASSQEVGRRYDNEQFF.

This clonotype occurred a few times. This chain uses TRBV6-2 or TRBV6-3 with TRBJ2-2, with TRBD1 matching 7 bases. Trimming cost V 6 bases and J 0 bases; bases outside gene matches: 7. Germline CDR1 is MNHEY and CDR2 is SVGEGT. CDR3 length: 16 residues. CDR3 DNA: TGTGCCAGCAGGTCGCCGGGACAGCCGAACACCGGGGAGCTGTTTTTT. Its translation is CASRSPGQPNTGELFF.

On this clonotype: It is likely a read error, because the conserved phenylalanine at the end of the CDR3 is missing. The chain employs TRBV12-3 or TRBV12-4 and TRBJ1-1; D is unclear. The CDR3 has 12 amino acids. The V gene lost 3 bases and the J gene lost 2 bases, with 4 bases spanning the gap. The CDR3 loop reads CASSFSNTEAFL. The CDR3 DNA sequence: TGTGCCAGCAGTTTTAGCAACACTGAAGCTTTCCTT.

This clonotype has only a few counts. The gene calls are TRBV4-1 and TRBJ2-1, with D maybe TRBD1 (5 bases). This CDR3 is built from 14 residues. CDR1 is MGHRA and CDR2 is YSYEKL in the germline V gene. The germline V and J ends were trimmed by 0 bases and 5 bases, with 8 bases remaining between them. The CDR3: CASSQELQDNEQFF. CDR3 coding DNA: TGCGCCAGCAGCCAAGAGTTACAGGACAATGAGCAGTTCTTC.

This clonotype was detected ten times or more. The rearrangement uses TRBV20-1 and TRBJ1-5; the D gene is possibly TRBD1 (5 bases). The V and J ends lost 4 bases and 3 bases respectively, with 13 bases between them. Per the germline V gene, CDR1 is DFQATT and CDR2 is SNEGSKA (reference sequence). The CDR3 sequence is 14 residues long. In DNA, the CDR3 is TGCAGTGCTAAGGGGTACCCTAACAATCAGCCCCAGCATTTT. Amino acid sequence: CSAKGYPNNQPQHF.

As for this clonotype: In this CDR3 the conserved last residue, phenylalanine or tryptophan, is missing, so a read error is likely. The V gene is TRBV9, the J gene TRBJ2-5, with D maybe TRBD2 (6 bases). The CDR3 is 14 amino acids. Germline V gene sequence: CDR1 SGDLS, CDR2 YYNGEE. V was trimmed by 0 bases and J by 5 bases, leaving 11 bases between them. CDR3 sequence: CASSVAGGGETQYL. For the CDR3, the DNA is TGTGCCAGCAGCGTAGCAGGTGGAGGGGAGACCCAGTACCTC.

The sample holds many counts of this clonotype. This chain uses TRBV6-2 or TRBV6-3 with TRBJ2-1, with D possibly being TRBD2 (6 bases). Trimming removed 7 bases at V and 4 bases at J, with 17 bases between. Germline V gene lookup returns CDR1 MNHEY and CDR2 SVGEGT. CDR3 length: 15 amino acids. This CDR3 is CASTINRDWYNEQFF. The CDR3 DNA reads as TGTGCCAGCACCATAAACCGGGACTGGTACAATGAGCAGTTCTTC.

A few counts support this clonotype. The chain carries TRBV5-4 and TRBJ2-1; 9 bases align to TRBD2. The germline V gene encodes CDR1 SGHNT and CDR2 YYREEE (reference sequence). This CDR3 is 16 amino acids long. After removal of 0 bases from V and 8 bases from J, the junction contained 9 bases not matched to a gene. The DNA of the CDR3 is TGTGCCAGCAGCTTGGGGAGGCGGGGGGGCCTCGATGAGCAGTTCTTC. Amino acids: CASSLGRRGGLDEQFF.

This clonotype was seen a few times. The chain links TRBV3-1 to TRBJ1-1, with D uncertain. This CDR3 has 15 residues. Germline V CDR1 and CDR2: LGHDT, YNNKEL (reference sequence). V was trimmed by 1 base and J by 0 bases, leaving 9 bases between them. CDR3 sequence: CASSQAGRLNTEAFF. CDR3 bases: TGTGCCAGCAGCCAAGCGGGCAGGCTGAACACTGAAGCTTTCTTT.

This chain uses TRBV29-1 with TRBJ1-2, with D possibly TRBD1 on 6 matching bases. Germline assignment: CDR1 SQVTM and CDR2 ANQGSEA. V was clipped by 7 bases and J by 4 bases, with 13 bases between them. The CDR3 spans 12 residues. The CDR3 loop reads CSAVRGPYGYTF. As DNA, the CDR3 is TGCAGCGCCGTCAGGGGACCCTATGGCTACACCTTC.

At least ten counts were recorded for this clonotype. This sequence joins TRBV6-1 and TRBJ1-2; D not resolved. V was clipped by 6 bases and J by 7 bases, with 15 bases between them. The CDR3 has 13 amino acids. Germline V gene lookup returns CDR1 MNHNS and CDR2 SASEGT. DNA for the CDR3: TGTGCCAGCAGCATCGGCGAAGCGTTTGGCTACACCTTC. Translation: CASSIGEAFGYTF.

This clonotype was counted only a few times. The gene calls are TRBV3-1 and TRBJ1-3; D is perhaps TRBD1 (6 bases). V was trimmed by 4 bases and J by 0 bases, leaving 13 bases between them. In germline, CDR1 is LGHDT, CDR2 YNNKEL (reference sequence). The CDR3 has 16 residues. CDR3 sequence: CASSLRDIGSGNTIYF. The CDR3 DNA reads TGTGCCAGCAGCCTTCGGGACATAGGCTCTGGAAACACCATATATTTT.

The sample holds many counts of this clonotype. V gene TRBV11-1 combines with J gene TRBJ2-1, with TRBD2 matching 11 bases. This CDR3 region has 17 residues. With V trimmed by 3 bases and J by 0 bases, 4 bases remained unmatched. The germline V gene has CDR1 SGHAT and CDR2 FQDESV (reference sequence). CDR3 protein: CASSFSGTSGSYNEQFF. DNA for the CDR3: TGTGCCAGCAGCTTTTCCGGGACTAGCGGCTCCTACAATGAGCAGTTCTTC.

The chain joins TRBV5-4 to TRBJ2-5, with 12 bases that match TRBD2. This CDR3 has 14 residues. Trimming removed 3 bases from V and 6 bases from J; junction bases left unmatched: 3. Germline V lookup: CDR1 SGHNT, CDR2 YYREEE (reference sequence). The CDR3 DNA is TGTGCCAGCAGCTCTAGCGGGGGGGTTCAGACCCAGTACTTC. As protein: CASSSSGGVQTQYF.

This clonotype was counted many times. CDR3 sequence (DNA): TGTGCCAGCAGCTTAGGGCGGGGGAGCTGGGATGAGCAGTTCTTC. Amino acid sequence: CASSLGRGSWDEQFF. V and J are TRBV11-2 and TRBJ2-1, with 7 bases that match TRBD2. This CDR3 region has 15 residues. Germline V CDR1 and CDR2: SGHAT, FQNNGV. The V and J ends lost 1 base and 8 bases, in that order; junction bases with no gene match: 8.

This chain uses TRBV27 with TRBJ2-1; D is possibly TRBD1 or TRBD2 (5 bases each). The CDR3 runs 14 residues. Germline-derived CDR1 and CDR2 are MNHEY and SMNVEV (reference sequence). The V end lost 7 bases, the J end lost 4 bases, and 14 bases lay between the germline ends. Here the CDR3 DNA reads TGTGCCAGCAATACAGGTAGAGGGTACAATGAGCAGTTCTTC. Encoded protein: CASNTGRGYNEQFF.

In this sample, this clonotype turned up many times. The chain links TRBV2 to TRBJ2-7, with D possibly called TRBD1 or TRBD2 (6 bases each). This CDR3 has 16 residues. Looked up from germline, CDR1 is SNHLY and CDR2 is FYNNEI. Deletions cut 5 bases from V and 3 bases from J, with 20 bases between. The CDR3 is CASSYPGAGKGYEQYF. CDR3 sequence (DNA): TGTGCCAGCAGTTACCCGGGGGCAGGGAAAGGCTACGAGCAGTACTTC.

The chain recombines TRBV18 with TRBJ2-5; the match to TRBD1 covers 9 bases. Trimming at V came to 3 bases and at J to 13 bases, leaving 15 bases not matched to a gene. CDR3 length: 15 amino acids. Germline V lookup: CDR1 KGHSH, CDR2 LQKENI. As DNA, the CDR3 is TGTGCCAGCTCACCTCGAGACAGGGGGGCGCGAGGTCTGTACTTC. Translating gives CASSPRDRGARGLYF.

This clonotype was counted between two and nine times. The CDR3 sequence: CASGFWRELFF. CDR3 bases: TGTGCTAGTGGTTTCTGGAGAGAACTGTTTTTT. The chain uses TRBV12-5 and TRBJ1-4; D not resolved. The CDR3 is 11 amino acids. Trimming took off 3 bases at V and 12 bases at J, with 8 bases between the two ends. Germline V CDR1 and CDR2: LGHNT, FRNRAP. The full variable domain, its missing parts supplied by reference TRBV12-5 and TRBJ1-4, is DARVTQTPRHKVTEMGQEVTMRCQPILGHNTVFWYRQTMMQGLELLAYFRNRAPLDDSGMPKDRFSAEMPDATLATLKIQPSEPRDSAVYFCASGFWRELFFGSGTQLSVL.

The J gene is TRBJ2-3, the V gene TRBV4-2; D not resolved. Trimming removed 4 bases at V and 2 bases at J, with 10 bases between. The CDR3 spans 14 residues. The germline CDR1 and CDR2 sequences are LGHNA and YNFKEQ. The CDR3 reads CASSPLIATDTQYF. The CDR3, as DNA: TGTGCCAGCAGCCCCTTGATCGCCACAGATACGCAGTATTTT.

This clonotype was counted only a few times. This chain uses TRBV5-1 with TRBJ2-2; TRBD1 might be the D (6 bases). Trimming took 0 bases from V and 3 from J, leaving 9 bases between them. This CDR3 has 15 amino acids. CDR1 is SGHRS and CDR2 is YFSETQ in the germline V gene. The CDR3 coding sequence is TGCGCCAGCAGCTTGGCCCAGGGGTACACCGGGGAGCTGTTTTTT. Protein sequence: CASSLAQGYTGELFF.

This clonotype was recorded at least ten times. The CDR3: CASTWGVANEKLFF. CDR3 sequence (DNA): TGTGCCAGCACCTGGGGGGTGGCTAATGAAAAACTGTTTTTT. This chain connects TRBV2 to TRBJ1-4, with D possibly being TRBD1 (5 bases). Germline CDR1 reads SNHLY; CDR2 reads FYNNEI. The CDR3 contains 14 residues. Trimming left V 7 bases short and J 3 bases short, with 12 bases between.

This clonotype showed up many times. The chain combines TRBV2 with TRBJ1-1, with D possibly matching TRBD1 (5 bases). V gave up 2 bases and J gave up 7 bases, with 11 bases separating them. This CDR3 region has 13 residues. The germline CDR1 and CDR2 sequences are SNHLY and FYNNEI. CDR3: CASSESGTFEAFF. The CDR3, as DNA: TGTGCCAGCAGTGAAAGCGGGACCTTTGAAGCTTTCTTT.